The 10 T cell receptor beta chains given below trace back to one sample, sequenced in a study of shared clonotypes between healthy human individuals. The naive CD8 fraction comprised CD45RO-negative cells positively selected for CCR7 and excluded terminally differentiated effector memory CD45RA+ cells. Profiled with immunoSEQ multiplex PCR; TCRdb holds only in-frame clones, not every one. The sample has some 2 million clones, over 85% seen once; the top ten hold approximately 1.2%. The specimen sequenced was naive CD8+ T cells sorted from blood. The receptors were sampled from a man aged 18 to 30 in good health.

The V gene is TRBV30, the J gene TRBJ1-2; tentative D call: TRBD1 (6 bases). The CDR3 contains 14 residues. V lost 0 bases and J 4 bases, leaving 12 bases between the germline ends. CDR1 and CDR2 from the germline V gene are GTSNPN and SVGIG (reference sequence). The CDR3 region is CAWSVRGSLYGYTF. CDR3 DNA sequence: TGTGCCTGGAGTGTGAGGGGGAGCCTCTATGGCTACACCTTC. The complete variable domain, with remaining parts taken from reference TRBV30 and TRBJ1-2, reads SQTIHQWPATLVQPVGSPLSLECTVEGTSNPNLYWYRQAAGRGLQLLFYSVGIGQISSEVPQNLSASRPQDRQFILSSKKLLLSDSGFYLCAWSVRGSLYGYTFGSGTRLTVV.

The J gene is TRBJ2-2, the V gene TRBV6-6; 7 bases fit TRBD2. The J segment lost 7 bases and the V segment lost 7 bases, leaving 9 bases of the junction unmatched. Germline CDR1 is MNHNY and CDR2 is SVGAGI (reference sequence). The CDR3 has 14 amino acids. The CDR3 protein is CASIPPGGGGELFF. In DNA, the CDR3 is TGTGCCAGCATCCCGCCGGGGGGTGGCGGGGAGCTGTTTTTT.

The chain couples TRBV13 to TRBJ2-1; possible D gene TRBD2, 5 bases. The CDR3 covers 11 residues. In germline, CDR1 is PRHDT, CDR2 FYEKMQ (reference sequence). V lost 5 bases and J lost 9, with 8 bases in between. The CDR3 DNA sequence: TGTGCCAGCAGCGCGGGCTTTGAGCAGTTCTTC. Amino acid sequence: CASSAGFEQFF.

V is TRBV5-4 and J is TRBJ2-7; D is ambiguous. The CDR3 contains 13 residues. Germline lookup yields CDR1 SGHNT and CDR2 YYREEE (reference sequence). The V and J ends lost 4 bases and 0 bases respectively, with 8 bases between them. The CDR3 loop is CASSPEFSYEQYF. The CDR3 DNA sequence: TGTGCCAGCAGCCCGGAGTTCTCCTACGAGCAGTACTTC.

V usage is TRBV27 and J usage is TRBJ2-2, with D possibly matching TRBD1 (5 bases). This CDR3 is built from 14 residues. Trimming removed 5 bases from V and 3 bases from J, with 10 bases in between. Germline V gene data show CDR1 as MNHEY and CDR2 as SMNVEV (reference sequence). This CDR3 reads CASSADTDTGELFF. CDR3 bases: TGTGCCAGCAGTGCGGACACCGACACCGGGGAGCTGTTTTTT.

The genes are TRBV11-2 and TRBJ1-1; TRBD1 is a possible D gene (5 bases). CDR1 is SGHAT and CDR2 is FQNNGV in the germline V gene. The CDR3 is made up of 13 amino acids. Trimming cost V 2 bases and J 8 bases, with 12 bases left between them. The CDR3 sequence: CASSLNTGLEAFF. Written as DNA, the CDR3 is TGTGCCAGCAGCTTAAACACAGGCTTGGAAGCTTTCTTT.

On this clone itself: One end of the junction does not line up with germline, which may come from a read error. V and J are TRBV15 and TRBJ2-3; 8 bases fit TRBD2. The CDR3 extends over 21 amino acids. Germline V gene data show CDR1 as LNHNV and CDR2 as YYDKDF (reference sequence). DNA of the CDR3: TGTGCCACCAGCGGAGACATCGTACGGGAGGGCCTAAGATCCACCACAGATACGCAGTATTTT. Translation: CATSGDIVREGLRSTTDTQYF. Filled out from reference TRBV15 and TRBJ2-3, the complete variable domain reads DAMVIQNPRYQVTQFGKPVTLSCSQTLNHNVMYWYQQKSSQAPKLLFHYYDKDFNNEADTPDNFQSRRPNTSFCFLDIRSPGLGDTAMYLCATSGDIVREGLRSTTDTQYFGPGTRLTVL.

CDR3 residues: CASSSGQSQYEQYF. DNA of the CDR3: TGTGCCAGTAGCTCCGGACAGAGTCAATACGAGCAGTACTTC. The chain recombines TRBV19 with TRBJ2-7, with a tentative D call TRBD1 (6 bases). Trimming stripped 6 bases from V and 4 bases from J, with 16 bases between. Germline V lookup: CDR1 LNHDA, CDR2 SQIVND (reference sequence). This CDR3 has 14 residues.

Comment on this clone: At the DNA level, this CDR3 is encoded by other sequences in the same sample as well. The chain combines TRBV5-1 with TRBJ2-1; D may be TRBD1 or TRBD2 (5 bases each). The CDR3 totals 13 residues. Germline CDR1 and CDR2: SGHRS and YFSETQ. V lost 1 base, J lost 6 bases, and 8 bases lay in between. The CDR3 sequence: CASSLTGANEQFF. The DNA for the CDR3 is TGCGCCAGCAGCTTGACCGGGGCCAATGAGCAGTTCTTC.

The count of this clone is one. The V and J genes are TRBV19 and TRBJ1-4, with 7 positions matching TRBD1. The CDR3 length is 16 residues. V shed 5 bases and J 0 bases; nucleotides not matched to a gene: 6. The germline CDR1 and CDR2 sequences are LNHDA and SQIVND (reference sequence). The CDR3 sequence is CASSQRDRPTNEKLFF. DNA of the CDR3: TGTGCCAGTAGTCAGAGGGACAGACCAACTAATGAAAAACTGTTTTTT.